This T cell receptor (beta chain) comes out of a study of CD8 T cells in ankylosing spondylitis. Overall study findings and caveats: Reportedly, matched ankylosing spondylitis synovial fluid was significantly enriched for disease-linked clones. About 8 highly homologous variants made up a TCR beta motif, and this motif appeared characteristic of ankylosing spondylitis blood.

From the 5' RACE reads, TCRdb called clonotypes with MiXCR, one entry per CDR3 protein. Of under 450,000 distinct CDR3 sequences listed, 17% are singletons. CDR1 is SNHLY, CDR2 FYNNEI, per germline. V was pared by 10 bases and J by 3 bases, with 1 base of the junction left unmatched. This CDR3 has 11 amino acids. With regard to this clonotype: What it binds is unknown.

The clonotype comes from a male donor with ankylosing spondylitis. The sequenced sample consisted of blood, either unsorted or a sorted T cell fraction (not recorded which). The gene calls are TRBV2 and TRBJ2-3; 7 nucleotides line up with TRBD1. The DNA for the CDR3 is TGTGCCACGGGACAGACAGATACGCAGTATTTT. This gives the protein CATGQTDTQYF.